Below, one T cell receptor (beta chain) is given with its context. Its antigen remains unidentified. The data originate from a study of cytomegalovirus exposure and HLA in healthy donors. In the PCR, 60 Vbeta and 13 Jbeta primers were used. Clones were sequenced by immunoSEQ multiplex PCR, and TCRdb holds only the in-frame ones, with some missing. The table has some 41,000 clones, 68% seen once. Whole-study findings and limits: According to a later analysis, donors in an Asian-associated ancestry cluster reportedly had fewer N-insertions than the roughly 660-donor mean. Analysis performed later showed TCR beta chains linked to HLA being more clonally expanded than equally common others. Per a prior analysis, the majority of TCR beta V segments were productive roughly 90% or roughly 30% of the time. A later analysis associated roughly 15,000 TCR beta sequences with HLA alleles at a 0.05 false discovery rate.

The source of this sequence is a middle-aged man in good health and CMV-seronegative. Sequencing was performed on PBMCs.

Here the CDR3 reads CASSLTGGPYNEQFF. Written as DNA, the CDR3 is TGCGCCAGCAGCCTAACAGGGGGCCCCTACAATGAGCAGTTCTTC. The chain carries TRBV4-1 and TRBJ2-1; TRBD1 matches at 9 bases. Germline loops: CDR1 MGHRA, CDR2 YSYEKL. The CDR3 extends over 15 amino acids. After removal of 4 bases from V and 2 bases from J, the junction contained 3 bases not matched to a gene.